This T cell receptor beta chain was profiled in a study of cytomegalovirus exposure and HLA in healthy donors. Germline V gene data show CDR1 as SEHNR and CDR2 as FQNEAQ (reference sequence). This CDR3 region has 12 residues. Trimming shortened V by 4 bases and J by 12 bases, and 13 bases separated the two germline ends. PCR employed 60 Vbeta and 13 Jbeta primers. Data came from immunoSEQ multiplex PCR; TCRdb stores just in-frame clones and leaves some out. This table lists some 200,000 clones. The rearrangement links TRBV7-9 to TRBJ2-1, with D possibly matching TRBD2 (6 bases). The TCR comes from a woman aged 18 to 35 in good health and CMV-seropositive. The sample taken for sequencing was PBMCs. CDR3 DNA: TGTGCCAGCAGCTCCCCGGGGGTAGGGCAGTTCTTC. This sequence encodes CASSSPGVGQFF.